Here is one T cell receptor beta chain with its context. Its matching antigen is unknown. Libraries were prepared by immunoSEQ multiplex PCR; TCRdb keeps only in-frame clonotypes and omits some of them. The repertoire holds fewer than 100,000 clones, with around 88% as singletons. This sample was taken from a study of T cell responses to AZD1222 COVID-19 vaccine. General study results and limits: Seropositive at baseline were only a handful of AZD1222 recipients.

The sequence came from an adult who received the AZD1222 COVID-19 vaccine. The sequences come from peripheral blood, collected 28 days after the second AZD1222 dose.

As DNA, the CDR3 is TGTGCCAGCAGTGAATTTGACATGGGTGGCGACGAGCAGTACTTC. It is translated as CASSEFDMGGDEQYF. The chain recombines TRBV6-1 with TRBJ2-7; no definite D call. V lost 2 bases to trimming and J lost 5 bases, with 16 bases between them. From germline, CDR1 is MNHNS and CDR2 SASEGT. CDR3 length equals 15 residues.